Shown below are 12 T cell receptor beta chains from a single sample sequenced in a study of T-cell memory formation after mild COVID-19. MiXCR, run by TCRdb on the 5' RACE reads, gives a single entry per CDR3 protein. The table lists about 410,000 distinct CDR3 sequences, 15% to 20% of them singletons, with around a fifth in the top ten. The sequencing input was PBMCs or a T cell subset sorted from them (not recorded which). The source is a man between 18 and 29 years old who had mild COVID-19 (a few samples of this study predate the infection). Cell type and time point are not known.

The chain recombines TRBV29-1 with TRBJ1-1; TRBD1 might be the D (6 bases). V was trimmed by 3 bases and J by 4 bases, leaving 15 bases between them. The CDR3 spans 14 residues. Looked up from germline, CDR1 is SQVTM and CDR2 is ANQGSEA. CDR3 nucleotide sequence: TGCAGCGTTGAGAGGGGGGCGATGGGCACTGAAGCTTTCTTT. The encoded protein is CSVERGAMGTEAFF. Looking up the rest from reference TRBV29-1 and TRBJ1-1 gives the full variable domain: SAVISQKPSRDICQRGTSLTIQCQVDSQVTMMFWYRQQPGQSLTLIATANQGSEATYESGFVIDKFPISRPNLTFSTLTVSNMSPEDSSIYLCSVERGAMGTEAFFGQGTRLTVV.

This chain uses TRBV25-1 with TRBJ1-4; D may be TRBD1 (5 bases). There are 12 residues in the CDR3. Trimming shortened V by 6 bases and J by 5 bases, and 7 bases separated the two germline ends. Germline loops: CDR1 MGHDK, CDR2 SYGVNS. As DNA, the CDR3 is TGTGCCAGCAGACAGGTCAATGAAAAACTGTTTTTT. It encodes CASRQVNEKLFF.

This clonotype was picked up a small number of times. The chain joins TRBV5-1 to TRBJ1-1; TRBD1 might be the D (5 bases). The V gene's germline CDR1 is SGHRS and CDR2 YFSETQ. The CDR3 runs 16 residues. V lost 2 bases and J lost 8, with 22 bases in between. The DNA for the CDR3 is TGCGCCAGCAGCTTACAACCGCGACAGAGGGCATCCGAAGCTTTCTTT. It codes for CASSLQPRQRASEAFF. The variable domain in full, with the rest retrieved from reference TRBV5-1 and TRBJ1-1, is KAGVTQTPRYLIKTRGQQVTLSCSPISGHRSVSWYQQTPGQGLQFLFEYFSETQRNKGNFPGRFSGRQFSNSRSEMNVSTLELGDSALYLCASSLQPRQRASEAFFGQGTRLTVV.

V gene TRBV5-1 combines with J gene TRBJ2-4, with D maybe TRBD2 (6 bases). CDR1 is SGHRS, CDR2 YFSETQ, per germline. There are 14 residues in the CDR3. Trimming removed 4 bases from V and 7 bases from J, with 15 bases in between. The CDR3 region has the DNA TGCGCCAGCAGCCTGGGTGGAGGGACCAACATTCAGTACTTC. The encoded protein is CASSLGGGTNIQYF.

This chain connects TRBV7-2 to TRBJ2-5; 9 positions agree with TRBD2. This CDR3 spans 17 amino acids. The trim removed 1 base at V and 4 bases at J, leaving 10 bases unmatched. Germline-derived CDR1 and CDR2 are SGHTA and FQGNSA. CDR3 sequence (DNA): TGTGCCAGCAGCTTAGGCCCCTCCCGAGCGGGGGGAGAGACCCAGTACTTC. Translation: CASSLGPSRAGGETQYF. The entire variable domain, with the rest obtained from reference TRBV7-2 and TRBJ2-5, is as follows: GAGVSQSPSNKVTEKGKDVELRCDPISGHTALYWYRQSLGQGLEFLIYFQGNSAPDKSGLPSDRFSAERTGGSVSTLTIQRTQQEDSAVYLCASSLGPSRAGGETQYFGPGTRLLVL.

J is TRBJ1-1 and V is TRBV20-1; TRBD1 matches at 9 bases. CDR3 length: 13 amino acids. Germline assignment: CDR1 DFQATT and CDR2 SNEGSKA (reference sequence). V gave up 6 bases and J gave up 3 bases; unmatched junction bases: 5. CDR3 nucleotide sequence: TGCAGTGCCCGAGGACAGGGGCACACTGAAGCTTTCTTT. As protein: CSARGQGHTEAFF.

The genes are TRBV5-1 and TRBJ2-2; D gene uncertain. V shed 0 bases and J shed 6 bases, with 9 bases lying between them. Germline lookup yields CDR1 SGHRS and CDR2 YFSETQ. The CDR3 extends over 14 amino acids. The CDR3 region has the DNA TGCGCCAGCAGCTTGGCCGTTGGCTCCGGGGAGCTGTTTTTT. Encoded protein: CASSLAVGSGELFF.

This clonotype was recorded at least ten times. This chain connects TRBV7-6 to TRBJ1-4; a possible D gene is TRBD1 (5 bases). CDR3 length: 12 amino acids. V shed 5 bases and J shed 8 bases, with 9 bases lying between them. In germline, CDR1 is SGHVS, CDR2 FNYEAQ. CDR3 in amino acids: CASSRGGEKLFF. The DNA of the CDR3 is TGTGCCAGCAGCAGGGGAGGAGAAAAACTGTTTTTT. Supplemented by reference TRBV7-6 and TRBJ1-4, the full variable domain reads GAGVSQSPRYKVTKRGQDVALRCDPISGHVSLYWYRQALGQGPEFLTYFNYEAQQDKSGLPNDRFSAERPEGSISTLTIQRTEQRDSAMYRCASSRGGEKLFFGSGTQLSVL.

This clonotype was detected ten times or more. The chain joins TRBV7-3 to TRBJ1-1; D is ambiguous. The length of the CDR3 is 13 residues. Germline V lookup: CDR1 SGHTA, CDR2 FQGTGA. V gave up 2 bases and J gave up 1 base, with 5 bases separating them. The CDR3 region has the DNA TGTGCCAGCAGCTTATCAGCGAACACTGAAGCTTTCTTT. This gives the protein CASSLSANTEAFF.

The chain employs TRBV24-1 and TRBJ2-7; D may be TRBD1 (5 bases). Germline V gene lookup returns CDR1 KGHDR and CDR2 SFDVKD. The CDR3 covers 14 residues. Trimming pared 7 bases from V and 7 bases from J, leaving 19 bases between. The CDR3 protein is CATRRQSVGLEQYF. In nucleotides, the CDR3 is TGTGCCACCAGGAGACAGAGTGTGGGCCTGGAGCAGTACTTC.

The chain joins TRBV12-3 or TRBV12-4 to TRBJ1-6; no firm D call. The CDR3 covers 14 residues. V lost 5 bases, J lost 10 bases, and 15 bases lay in between. CDR3 nucleotide sequence: TGTGCCAGCAGTACACCCGGCTTTGGGTCACCCCTCCACTTT. Residues: CASSTPGFGSPLHF.

A note on this clonotype: Compared with germline, one end of the junction differs, possibly owing to a read error. This chain connects TRBV6-5 to TRBJ1-1; no clear D gene. This CDR3 spans 12 amino acids. Germline values: CDR1 MNHEY, CDR2 SVGAGI. The chain's CDR3 is CASRTKNIEAFF. In DNA, the CDR3 is TGTGCCAGCAGGACCAAGAACATTGAAGCTTTCTTT.